This T cell receptor (beta chain) was found in a study of siplizumab effects on memory and regulatory T cells. Findings and caveats of the study: Proliferating clones, CD4+ or CD8+, lacked an assignable naive or memory phenotype in roughly 80-97% of cases. A major contribution to the alloresponse seemed to be made by naive T cells, which seemed more diverse than memory cells. Poor capture below about 10^-5 frequency left most alloreactive clones unmapped to unstimulated subsets. On average, roughly 70% of mappable alloreactive CD4+ clones were Treg-derived under siplizumab, against less than 35% in controls.

Using immunoSEQ multiplex PCR, the repertoire was profiled, and TCRdb retains in-frame clones only, with some absent. The sample carries about 70,000 clones, approximately 88% recorded once. The CDR3 sequence is 16 residues long. Per germline, CDR1 SGHNT and CDR2 YYREEE (reference sequence). With V trimmed by 5 bases and J by 2 bases, 6 bases remained unmatched. About this clone: Its antigen remains unknown.

The V and J genes are TRBV5-4 and TRBJ1-4, with TRBD1 matching over 10 bases. Specimen: Tregs sorted from blood. The sequence came from a human donor in good health. DNA of the CDR3: TGTGCCAGCAGTTCTGACAGGGGGCCGACTAATGAAAAACTGTTTTTT. It codes for CASSSDRGPTNEKLFF.